The sequence of this T cell receptor (beta chain) was determined in a study of identical twins. Germline V lookup: CDR1 DFQATT, CDR2 SNEGSKA (reference sequence). The CDR3 contains 12 residues. V gave up 7 bases and J gave up 6 bases; unmatched junction bases: 5. TCRdb re-analysed the 5' RACE reads in MiXCR, keeping a single row per CDR3 protein. The profile shows 1.5 million or so distinct CDR3 sequences, around 33% of them singletons. The V call is TRBV20-1, the J call TRBJ1-2, with 10 bases that match TRBD1. Material: cord blood. The TCR sequence derives from a newborn girl in good health. CDR3: CSEDRGPHGYTF. The CDR3, as DNA: TGCAGTGAAGACAGGGGGCCTCATGGCTACACCTTC.